This TCR beta chain appears in the sequencing data of a study of blood T cells in healthy people across ages. J gave up 10 bases and V 6 bases, and 6 bases lay outside the gene matches. The CDR3 is 11 amino acids. Germline CDR1 DFQATT, CDR2 SNEGSKA (reference sequence). PCR was performed a second time for about 6 to 12 cycles using a sample-barcoded 5' primer and a J-beta primer mix. TCRdb reprocessed the 5' RACE reads via MiXCR and lists one record per CDR3 protein. The repertoire has around 870,000 distinct CDR3 sequences, 29% of them found once; the top ten carry 15% to 20%. General observations from the study: In the absence of known donor CMV status, changes in expanded clonotypes were possibly confounded.

Many counts were recorded for this clonotype. The antigen is not known. The chain has TRBV20-1 and TRBJ2-1; TRBD1 aligns across 7 bases. The receptor comes from a woman older than 75 in good health. Sequenced sample: blood. CDR3 bases: TGCAGTGCGAACAGGGGAAAAGAGCAGTTCTTC. As protein: CSANRGKEQFF.